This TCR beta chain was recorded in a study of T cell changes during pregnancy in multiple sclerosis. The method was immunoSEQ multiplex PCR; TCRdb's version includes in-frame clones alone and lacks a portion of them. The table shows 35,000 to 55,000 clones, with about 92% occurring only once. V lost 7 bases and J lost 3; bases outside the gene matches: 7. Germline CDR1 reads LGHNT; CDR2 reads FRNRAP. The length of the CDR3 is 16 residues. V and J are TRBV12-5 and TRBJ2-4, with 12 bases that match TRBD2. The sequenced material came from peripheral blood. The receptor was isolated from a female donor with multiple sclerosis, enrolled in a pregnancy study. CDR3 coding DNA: TGTGCTAGTGCCCCGACTAGCGGGGGATTCAAAAACATTCAGTACTTC. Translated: CASAPTSGGFKNIQYF.